These T cell receptor beta chains were read from a single sample in a study of spatial heterogeneity in lung cancer. MiXCR, applied by TCRdb to the 5' RACE reads, yields one record per CDR3 protein. In the table there are approximately 7,700 distinct CDR3 sequences, about 8.8% of which are singletons. Sequencing used normal lung tissue next to the tumor, obtained at surgery. All receptors derive from a male donor with early-stage non-small cell lung cancer. Each CDR3 is given with its conserved first and last residue. The D gene is left open where the match is weak. Rows may omit the clone size; those that give it use once, few, many or a size class.

v_gene,j_gene,d_gene,abundance,CDR3aa,CDR3nt
TRBV20-1,TRBJ2-1,-,many,CSVPPPGHGQFF,TGCAGTGTTCCCCCACCGGGACATGGGCAGTTCTTC
TRBV29-1,TRBJ2-5,-,-,CVPTTSLATQYF,TGCGTTCCCACGACGTCACTGGCGACCCAGTACTTC
TRBV7-9,TRBJ1-1,-,many,CASSLDNTMAFF,TGTGCCAGCAGCTTAGACAACACTATGGCTTTCTTT
TRBV20-1,TRBJ2-2,TRBD2,many,CSARAGGTTGELFF,TGCAGTGCTAGGGCGGGAGGGACCACCGGGGAGCTGTTTTTT
TRBV13,TRBJ1-5,-,many,CASSLGHRADQPQHF,TGTGCCAGCAGCTTAGGCCACAGGGCGGATCAGCCCCAGCATTTT
TRBV28,TRBJ2-6,TRBD2,many,CASSWSSSNHFQREGNGANVLTF,TGTGCCAGCAGTTGGTCCAGCTCTAATCATTTTCAGAGGGAGGGGAATGGGGCCAACGTCCTGACTTTC
TRBV20-1,TRBJ2-5,-,many,CSARDLKLQETQYF,TGCAGTGCTAGAGATTTGAAACTGCAAGAGACCCAGTACTTC
TRBV24-1,TRBJ2-7,-,many,CATSDSGTGGYEQYF,TGTGCCACCAGTGATTCTGGGACCGGCGGGTACGAGCAGTACTTC
TRBV27,TRBJ2-7,TRBD2,many,CASSLAGVGPYEQYF,TGTGCCAGCAGTTTGGCGGGGGTGGGGCCCTACGAGCAGTACTTC
TRBV7-2,TRBJ2-1,TRBD1,few,CASSSRDSYNEQFF,TGTGCCAGCAGCTCCCGGGACAGCTACAATGAGCAGTTCTTC
TRBV24-1,TRBJ2-1,-,many,CATSDSLDLSSYNEQFF,TGTGCCACCAGTGATTCACTAGATTTAAGCTCCTACAATGAGCAGTTCTTC
TRBV7-8,TRBJ2-4,TRBD2,-,CASSFGLAEGRNIQYF,TGTGCCAGCAGCTTCGGACTAGCGGAGGGAAGGAACATTCAGTACTTC
TRBV20-1,TRBJ2-7,-,medium-sized,CSARDGDRPRDEQYF,TGCAGTGCTAGAGATGGGGACCGACCCAGGGACGAGCAGTACTTC
TRBV7-9,TRBJ2-2,TRBD2,many,CASRPLQRGDTGELFF,TGTGCCAGCAGACCGCTCCAGCGGGGGGACACCGGGGAGCTGTTTTTT
TRBV6-2/TRBV6-3,TRBJ1-2,-,many,CASRIVTGSYGYTF,TGTGCCAGCAGAATCGTGACAGGAAGCTATGGCTACACCTTC
TRBV7-2,TRBJ2-1,TRBD2,many,CASSLRRLAGEDEQFF,TGTGCCAGCAGCTTACGACGGCTAGCGGGAGAAGATGAGCAGTTCTTC
TRBV3-1,TRBJ2-7,TRBD2,medium-sized,CASSAGLAGRFYEQYF,TGTGCCAGCAGCGCCGGACTAGCGGGGCGTTTCTACGAGCAGTACTTC
TRBV7-8,TRBJ2-1,-,many,CASSLQGYNEQFF,TGTGCCAGCAGCCTACAGGGTTACAATGAGCAGTTCTTC
TRBV7-8,TRBJ2-7,TRBD1,-,CASSSPGQGTYEQYF,TGTGCCAGCAGCTCGCCGGGACAGGGCACCTACGAGCAGTACTTC
TRBV2,TRBJ2-1,TRBD2,many,CASSDFAGGRNEQFF,TGTGCCAGCAGTGACTTCGCGGGAGGAAGGAATGAGCAGTTCTTC
TRBV6-2/TRBV6-3,TRBJ2-2,TRBD1,many,CASSGQGHTGELFF,TGTGCCAGCAGCGGACAGGGTCACACCGGGGAGCTGTTTTTT
TRBV5-5,TRBJ2-2,-,medium-sized,CASSFEGNTGELFF,TGTGCCAGCAGCTTCGAAGGGAACACCGGGGAGCTGTTTTTT
TRBV5-6,TRBJ2-2,-,many,CASSLRGTSFDPFSGSHDTGELFF,TGTGCCAGCAGCTTGAGGGGAACGAGCTTTGACCCTTTTAGCGGTTCCCACGACACCGGGGAGCTGTTTTTT
TRBV3-1,TRBJ2-5,-,many,CASSHPGLVGQETQYF,TGTGCCAGCAGCCATCCCGGACTGGTAGGCCAAGAGACCCAGTACTTC
TRBV14,TRBJ2-7,-,few,CASSQARYEQYF,TGTGCCAGCAGCCAAGCCCGATACGAGCAGTACTTC
TRBV9,TRBJ2-7,-,-,CASSYLVEGEQYF,TGTGCCAGCAGTTATCTGGTGGAGGGCGAGCAGTACTTC
TRBV9,TRBJ2-1,-,medium-sized,CASTRYVISYNEQFF,TGTGCCAGCACCCGATACGTAATCTCCTACAATGAGCAGTTCTTC
TRBV11-2,TRBJ2-2,TRBD2,medium-sized,CASSLSSGPGELFF,TGTGCCAGCAGCCTCTCTAGCGGTCCCGGGGAGCTGTTTTTT
TRBV11-2,TRBJ2-7,-,-,CASSFYICSARREGEQYF,-
TRBV11-2,TRBJ1-6,-,large,CASRTGLGTNSPLHF,TGTGCCAGCAGGACCGGCTTGGGGACGAATTCACCCCTCCACTTT
TRBV6-6,TRBJ2-4,-,many,CASSYGGRSLAKNIQYF,TGTGCCAGCAGTTACGGCGGCAGGTCCTTAGCCAAAAACATTCAGTACTTC
TRBV7-2,TRBJ2-3,-,many,CASSLVATQYF,TGTGCCAGCAGCTTAGTCGCTACGCAGTATTTT
TRBV20-1,TRBJ2-1,-,medium-sized,CSAPKGGRQDNEQFF,TGCAGTGCCCCAAAAGGGGGGCGCCAGGACAATGAGCAGTTCTTC
TRBV7-2,TRBJ2-1,-,-,CASSFYICSAPTSGRGEQFF,-
TRBV6-6,TRBJ2-7,-,many,CASSYGAAPPYEQYF,TGTGCCAGCAGTTACGGGGCGGCGCCGCCCTACGAGCAGTACTTC
TRBV7-8,TRBJ1-1,TRBD1,many,CASSWAFQGVRAFF,TGTGCCAGCAGCTGGGCATTTCAGGGGGTAAGAGCTTTCTTT
TRBV20-1,TRBJ1-2,-,many,CSASRQTANYGYTF,TGCAGTGCTAGTCGGCAGACTGCTAACTATGGCTACACCTTC
TRBV7-7,TRBJ2-1,-,medium-sized,CASSSGPTREQFF,TGTGCTAGCAGCTCCGGACCCACCAGGGAGCAGTTCTTC
TRBV28,TRBJ1-2,-,many,CASSFRGGINYGYTF,TGTGCCAGCAGTTTCCGAGGGGGGATTAACTATGGCTACACCTTC
TRBV7-8,TRBJ2-5,TRBD2,few,CASSLLAGGYQETQYF,TGTGCCAGCAGCTTGCTAGCGGGAGGGTACCAAGAGACCCAGTACTTC